One and the same sample provided the 22 T cell receptor beta chains below, sequenced in a study of blood T cell repertoires in COVID-19. Sequencing used immunoSEQ multiplex PCR; TCRdb keeps in-frame clones, though not all of them. The sample shows about 210,000 clones, 90% to 95% of them seen only once. Source material: peripheral blood. The receptors derive from a man aged 25-40 years with acute or convalescent COVID-19.

The genes are TRBV6-5 and TRBJ2-2; 8 nucleotides agree with TRBD1. CDR1 and CDR2 from the germline V gene are MNHEY and SVGAGI. The CDR3 is 14 amino acids. V was clipped by 6 bases and J by 7 bases; unmatched bases: 7. This chain's CDR3 is CASRPRTGFGELFF. The CDR3, as DNA: TGTGCCAGCAGGCCTCGGACAGGGTTCGGGGAGCTGTTTTTT.

The genes are TRBV7-9 and TRBJ1-5, with D possibly being TRBD1 (5 bases). This CDR3 contains 15 residues. Trimming removed 4 bases from V and 5 bases from J, with 15 bases in between. From germline, CDR1 is SEHNR and CDR2 FQNEAQ (reference sequence). The CDR3 is CASSSASGKDQPQHF. The CDR3 DNA reads as TGTGCCAGCAGCTCAGCATCAGGGAAGGATCAGCCCCAGCATTTT.

The V call is TRBV3-1 (or the pseudogene TRBV3-2), the J call TRBJ2-3; the D gene is possibly TRBD2 (5 bases). The CDR3 contains 14 residues. V was trimmed by 4 bases and J by 0 bases, leaving 8 bases between them. The germline CDR1 and CDR2 sequences are LGHDT and YNNKEL (reference sequence). This chain's CDR3 is CASSPGLSTDTQYF. The CDR3 DNA reads as TGTGCCAGCAGCCCCGGACTTAGCACAGATACGCAGTATTTT.

The chain combines TRBV30 with TRBJ1-2, with 7 bases fitting TRBD1. The germline V gene encodes CDR1 GTSNPN and CDR2 SVGIG (reference sequence). CDR3 length: 14 amino acids. J was trimmed by 4 bases and V by 1 base; bases with no gene match: 6. The CDR3 is CAWSGRGQVYGYTF. The DNA for the CDR3 is TGTGCCTGGAGTGGAAGAGGACAGGTCTATGGCTACACCTTC.

V gene TRBV5-1 combines with J gene TRBJ1-1; 9 bases are a match to TRBD1. The V gene end was trimmed by 2 bases and the J gene end by 6 bases; junction bases not matched to a gene: 26. In germline, CDR1 is SGHRS, CDR2 YFSETQ. CDR3 length: 21 residues. The CDR3 DNA sequence: TGCGCCAGCAGCTTCCGTCCGGGTGATTACCGTGGACAGGGGAAAGGGTCTGAAGCTTTCTTT. Translated: CASSFRPGDYRGQGKGSEAFF.

This clone was seen a handful of times. The J gene is TRBJ1-5, the V gene TRBV14; D is unclear. The CDR3 totals 15 residues. CDR1 and CDR2 (germline): SGHDN, FVKESK. Between the trimmed V and J ends, which lost 5 bases and 3 bases, there was a span of 14 bases. The CDR3 loop is CASSRKYHNNQPQHF. CDR3 in DNA: TGTGCCAGCAGCAGAAAGTACCACAACAATCAGCCCCAGCATTTT.

V usage is TRBV19 and J usage is TRBJ1-1; 10 nucleotides match TRBD1. V lost 8 bases, J lost 7 bases, and 4 bases stayed unmatched. The length of the CDR3 is 12 residues. CDR1 is LNHDA and CDR2 is SQIVND in the germline V gene (reference sequence). The CDR3 loop is CASRDRGLEAFF. DNA for the CDR3: TGTGCCAGTCGTGACAGGGGGCTTGAAGCTTTCTTT.

The V and J genes are TRBV18 and TRBJ2-3; D possibly corresponds to TRBD1 (6 bases). V lost 3 bases, J lost 7 bases, and 17 bases lay in between. Germline V gives CDR1 KGHSH, CDR2 LQKENI. The CDR3 contains 15 residues. This CDR3 is CASSPKGGAPYTQYF. CDR3 in DNA: TGTGCCAGCTCACCTAAAGGGGGAGCGCCGTATACGCAGTATTTT. Full variable domain (rest looked up from reference TRBV18 and TRBJ2-3): NAGVMQNPRHLVRRRGQEARLRCSPMKGHSHVYWYRQLPEEGLKFMVYLQKENIIDESGMPKERFSAEFPKEGPSILRIQQVVRGDSAAYFCASSPKGGAPYTQYFGPGTRLTVL.

The chain has TRBV12-3 or TRBV12-4 and TRBJ2-5; D is unclear. Trimming cost V 7 bases and J 5 bases, with 14 bases left between them. The CDR3 sequence is 13 residues long. The CDR3 nucleotides read TGTGCCAGCACCCCCCATCCTAGGGAGACCCAGTACTTC. Amino acid sequence: CASTPHPRETQYF.

The chain couples TRBV7-2 to TRBJ1-2; 7 bases are shared with TRBD1. CDR3 length equals 13 residues. Trimming at V came to 5 bases and at J to 5 bases, leaving 5 bases not matched to a gene. Germline CDR1 SGHTA, CDR2 FQGNSA. Here the CDR3 reads CASSRDSSYGYTF. The CDR3 region has the DNA TGTGCCAGCAGCCGGGACAGCAGTTATGGCTACACCTTC.

The gene calls are TRBV12-3 or TRBV12-4 and TRBJ1-2, with 7 bases aligning to TRBD1. J lost 8 bases, V lost 3 bases, and 0 bases had no gene match. The CDR3 totals 11 residues. CDR3 sequence (DNA): TGTGCCAGCAGTTTGGGACAGGGCTACACCTTC. Its translation is CASSLGQGYTF.

The rearrangement uses TRBV19 and TRBJ2-7; D is uncertain. Trimming took 1 base from V and 0 from J, leaving 7 bases between them. Germline V lookup: CDR1 LNHDA, CDR2 SQIVND (reference sequence). The CDR3 has 14 residues. The CDR3 here is CASSIVSSSYEQYF. The CDR3 DNA reads as TGTGCCAGTAGTATAGTATCCTCCTCCTACGAGCAGTACTTC.

The rearrangement uses TRBV6-5 and TRBJ2-3; a weak D match, TRBD2 (5 bases). The CDR3 covers 13 residues. V was shortened by 2 bases and J by 5 bases, with 8 bases between the two germline ends. The germline V gene encodes CDR1 MNHEY and CDR2 SVGAGI. The CDR3 coding sequence is TGTGCCAGCAGTTACCGGGATTTAGATACGCAGTATTTT. Translating it yields CASSYRDLDTQYF.

The chain employs TRBV7-8 and TRBJ2-3, with D tentatively TRBD1 (6 bases). Germline values: CDR1 SGHVS, CDR2 FQNEAQ. The CDR3 extends over 15 amino acids. V was trimmed by 7 bases and J by 0 bases, leaving 14 bases between them. The CDR3 region has the DNA TGTGCCAGCACCTCCATAGGGGGTAGCACAGATACGCAGTATTTT. Residues: CASTSIGGSTDTQYF. The full variable domain, completed using reference TRBV7-8 and TRBJ2-3, is GAGVSQSPRYKVAKRGQDVALRCDPISGHVSLFWYQQALGQGPEFLTYFQNEAQLDKSGLPSDRFFAERPEGSVSTLKIQRTQQEDSAVYLCASTSIGGSTDTQYFGPGTRLTVL.

The rearrangement uses TRBV9 and TRBJ2-3, with D possibly TRBD2 on 6 matching bases. The V gene lost 3 bases and the J gene lost 2 bases, with 10 bases spanning the gap. This CDR3 contains 14 residues. Germline-derived CDR1 and CDR2 are SGDLS and YYNGEE. DNA for the CDR3: TGTGCCAGCAGCGCCGGGACTGCCACAGATACGCAGTATTTT. This gives the protein CASSAGTATDTQYF.

The rearrangement links TRBV6-7 to TRBJ2-3; 12 bases fit TRBD2. TRBV6-7 is classed as an ORF, of uncertain function. The CDR3 is made up of 16 amino acids. J gave up 3 bases and V 0 bases, and 1 base lay outside the gene matches. The CDR3 DNA sequence: TGTGCCAGCAGTTACTCGCTAGCGGGAGGGACAGATACGCAGTATTTT. Translating it yields CASSYSLAGGTDTQYF.

The chain combines TRBV2 with TRBJ2-1; the D gene is possibly TRBD1 (6 bases). This CDR3 has 14 residues. Germline assignment: CDR1 SNHLY and CDR2 FYNNEI. V was pared by 5 bases and J by 9 bases, with 17 bases between. The CDR3 protein is CASSQTGRSSEQFF. In nucleotides, the CDR3 is TGTGCCAGCAGTCAGACAGGACGAAGTTCTGAGCAGTTCTTC.

This rearrangement joins TRBV6-5 to TRBJ1-1; 9 bases agree with TRBD1. Unmatched junction bases numbered 14, after V lost 10 bases and J lost 5 bases. The CDR3 loop spans 15 amino acids. Germline V gene sequence: CDR1 MNHEY, CDR2 SVGAGI. CDR3 sequence reads: CATTLNRGRRTEAFF. The DNA for the CDR3 is TGTGCCACCACCCTGAACAGGGGGCGTAGGACTGAAGCTTTCTTT.

The chain recombines TRBV2 with TRBJ1-1; D unclear. The V end lost 0 bases, the J end lost 4 bases, and 12 bases lay between the germline ends. Germline lookup yields CDR1 SNHLY and CDR2 FYNNEI. The CDR3 extends over 15 amino acids. The chain's CDR3 is CASSEARGRSTEAFF. CDR3 DNA sequence: TGTGCCAGCAGTGAAGCGCGAGGGAGGAGCACTGAAGCTTTCTTT.

The chain recombines TRBV27 with TRBJ1-5, with 7 bases fitting TRBD1. The CDR3 sequence is 18 residues long. Trimming took 4 bases from V and 2 from J; bases not matched to a gene: 14. The germline gives CDR1 MNHEY, CDR2 SMNVEV (reference sequence). As DNA, the CDR3 is TGTGCCAGCAGTTCCAGATTTGTAGGGGGCTATGGCAATCAGCCCCAGCATTTT. As protein: CASSSRFVGGYGNQPQHF.

V gene TRBV28 combines with J gene TRBJ2-1; 10 nucleotides align to TRBD2. The ends lost 0 bases at V and 5 bases at J; junction bases unmatched: 7. This CDR3 comprises 17 residues. Germline V gives CDR1 MDHEN, CDR2 SYDVKM. The DNA for the CDR3 is TGTGCCAGCAGTTTATGGCTAGCGGGAGCGGCAAACAATGAGCAGTTCTTC. It translates to CASSLWLAGAANNEQFF. Drawing the rest from reference TRBV28 and TRBJ2-1, the complete variable domain is DVKVTQSSRYLVKRTGEKVFLECVQDMDHENMFWYRQDPGLGLRLIYFSYDVKMKEKGDIPEGYSVSREKKERFSLILESASTNQTSMYLCASSLWLAGAANNEQFFGPGTRLTVL.

The J gene is TRBJ2-1, the V gene TRBV7-2, with D perhaps matching TRBD1 (7 bases). With 5 bases removed from V and 5 bases from J, the gap between germline ends came to 16 bases. Germline V gene sequence: CDR1 SGHTA, CDR2 FQGNSA. The CDR3 consists of 15 residues. CDR3 region: CASSPGQGGHNEQFF. The CDR3 DNA reads TGTGCCAGCAGCCCCGGCCAGGGGGGACACAATGAGCAGTTCTTC.